This is a list of T cell receptor beta chains from one sample in a study of blood T cell repertoires in COVID-19. Sequencing used immunoSEQ multiplex PCR; TCRdb keeps in-frame clones, though not all of them. The table records a few hundred thousand clones, around 85% of them present only once. The sequenced sample was PBMCs or T cells enriched from blood (not recorded which). All receptors derive from a woman between 50 and 59 years old who had recovered from COVID-19. Each CDR3 is given with its conserved first and last residue. The order of the fields is V gene, CDR3 protein.

V: TRBV4-1; CDR3: CASSSGKGQPQHF
V: TRBV10-3; CDR3: CATSSGAYEQYF
V: TRBV15; CDR3: CATSNPAYSNQPQHF
V: TRBV19; CDR3: CASRSGSTDTQYF
V: TRBV12-3/TRBV12-4; CDR3: CASSQPSSGPQHF
V: TRBV19; CDR3: CASSDVGTRGSNYGYTF
V: TRBV4-3; CDR3: CASSHRQGDYEQYF
V: TRBV5-4; CDR3: CASSLADYGYTF
V: TRBV19; CDR3: CASSGQVMNTEAFF
V: TRBV7-2; CDR3: CASSLMRTGEETQYF
V: TRBV28; CDR3: CASRTAGLSSYEQYF
V: TRBV30; CDR3: CACLGQGNSPLHF
V: TRBV5-1; CDR3: CASSLGQNYEQYF
V: TRBV6-5; CDR3: CASRTSGGHNEQFF
V: TRBV2; CDR3: CASSPPTGTGGNEQYF
V: TRBV12-3/TRBV12-4; CDR3: CASREQGNQPQHF
V: TRBV6-5; CDR3: CASISTRGYGYTF
V: TRBV2; CDR3: CASSTGTDTQYF
V: TRBV5-8; CDR3: CASTQNNQPQHF
V: TRBV4-1; CDR3: CASSQEGRNGNYGYTF
V: TRBV2; CDR3: CASSGGGHWNTEAFF
V: TRBV7-6; CDR3: CASSLDDSQSYEQYF
V: TRBV5-1; CDR3: CASSMGQGFYGYTF
V: TRBV5-1; CDR3: CASSLSSPVEQYF
V: TRBV19; CDR3: CASTIAGGAGELFF
V: TRBV4-2; CDR3: CASSPTGLGQETQYF
V: TRBV27; CDR3: CASSAGGGYGYTF
V: TRBV30; CDR3: CAWSVSRDTGNTIYF
V: TRBV19; CDR3: CASSPRTGSNQPQHF
V: TRBV6-5; CDR3: CASRPGQGDGELFF
V: TRBV11-3; CDR3: CASSAGAVDSPLHF
V: TRBV6-5; CDR3: CASGTEDLNYGYTF
V: TRBV6-6; CDR3: CASSRARHGYTF
V: TRBV28; CDR3: CASRPSHQETQYF
V: TRBV11-2; CDR3: CASSLDQLSGNRYEQYF
V: TRBV7-2; CDR3: CASSLIQNSPLHF
V: TRBV30; CDR3: CAWSLRTIGNALNQPQHF
V: TRBV30; CDR3: CAWSVWQDGYTF
V: TRBV7-9; CDR3: CASSSRGARETQYF
V: TRBV5-1; CDR3: CASSPGRGVAEAFF
V: TRBV19; CDR3: CASSREVGQTNEKLFF
V: TRBV27; CDR3: CASSWDRGYEQYF
V: TRBV10-3; CDR3: CATGTAETEAFF
V: TRBV19; CDR3: CASSIFPRDRGTDTQYF
V: TRBV19; CDR3: CASSIGQGVDEQYF
V: TRBV30; CDR3: CSWRITRLAGGGGLESQYF
V: TRBV7-2; CDR3: CASSLGGWSYNEQFF
V: TRBV18; CDR3: CASSPRGLQGDYGYTF
V: TRBV19; CDR3: CASSPDRGRYGYTF
V: TRBV24-1; CDR3: CATSDSLGLQPGYGYTF
V: TRBV5-4; CDR3: CASSSGTAAFF
V: TRBV9; CDR3: CASSVGKGLAQETQYF
V: TRBV4-2; CDR3: CASSQELAGGHTDTQYF
V: TRBV12-3/TRBV12-4; CDR3: CASRGRRGYTF
V: TRBV14; CDR3: CASSQDRGRFSPLHF
V: TRBV27; CDR3: CASSRQGSNEQFF
V: TRBV7-2; CDR3: CASQERAGLKYIYF
V: TRBV6-5; CDR3: CASNIISGVAGELFF